These T cell receptor beta chains were read from a single sample in a study of radiotherapy plus CTLA-4 blockade in lung cancer. Some clones are missing from TCRdb's copy, which holds only in-frame ones; the method was immunoSEQ multiplex PCR. This repertoire shows approximately 99,000 clones, about 91% found once; its top ten account for 4% to 6%. The sample consisted of peripheral blood, taken from a patient treated with radiotherapy plus ipilimumab. Receptors originate from a human donor with non-small cell lung cancer that progressed on radiotherapy plus ipilimumab. CDR3s include the opening cysteine and the closing phenylalanine or tryptophan. The D gene is left open where the match is weak. Clone size is stated in some rows and not others, as once, few, many or a class when expanded.

abundance	j_gene	d_gene	v_gene	CDR3aa	CDR3nt
.	TRBJ1-4	.	TRBV4-1	CASSQEGSKGNEKLFF	TGCGCCAGCAGCCAAGAGGGTAGCAAGGGTAATGAAAAACTGTTTTTT
once	TRBJ1-2	.	TRBV2	CASSDSDDDGYTF	TGTGCCAGCAGCGACAGTGACGACGATGGCTACACCTTC
.	TRBJ2-2	.	TRBV10-3	CATSKRDNTGELFF	TGTGCCACCTCCAAGAGAGACAACACCGGGGAGCTGTTTTTT
.	TRBJ1-4	.	TRBV6-5	CASSYGRADSNEKLFF	TGTGCCAGCAGTTACGGCAGGGCCGATAGTAATGAAAAACTGTTTTTT
.	TRBJ2-1	.	TRBV10-3	CAIKGRTEQFF	TGTGCCATCAAGGGCCGAACGGAGCAGTTCTTC
.	TRBJ1-3	.	TRBV4-2	CASSNDRDKGGNTIYF	TGTGCCAGCAGCAACGACCGGGACAAGGGAGGAAACACCATATATTTT
.	TRBJ1-1	.	TRBV19	CASSNLAVGMNTEAFF	TGTGCCAGTAGTAACCTCGCGGTTGGGATGAACACTGAAGCTTTCTTT
.	TRBJ2-1	TRBD1	TRBV14	CASSLQGVTEQFF	TGTGCCAGCAGCCTCCAGGGGGTGACTGAGCAGTTCTTC
once	TRBJ2-1	TRBD2	TRBV12-5	CASGLVLGLGGASYNEQFF	TGTGCTAGTGGTTTGGTACTCGGACTAGGAGGAGCCTCCTACAATGAGCAGTTCTTC
.	TRBJ2-1	.	TRBV5-1	CASSLDSPRVDEQFF	TGCGCCAGCAGCTTGGATAGCCCGAGGGTCGATGAGCAGTTCTTC
.	TRBJ1-3	.	TRBV4-2	CASSQAPQGLSGNTIYF	TGTGCCAGCAGCCAAGCCCCTCAAGGCCTCTCTGGAAACACCATATATTTT
.	TRBJ2-7	.	TRBV7-9	CASSAGREQYF	TGTGCCAGCAGCGCAGGTAGGGAGCAGTACTTC
.	TRBJ1-2	.	TRBV30	CAWSVQIPNYGYTF	TGTGCCTGGAGTGTTCAAATCCCCAACTATGGCTACACCTTC
.	TRBJ1-3	.	TRBV7-9	CAIGRGLQNTIYF	TGTGCGATAGGCAGGGGCCTGCAAAACACCATATATTTT
.	TRBJ2-4	.	TRBV6-1	CASSVQRSWIQYF	TGTGCCAGCAGTGTACAGCGGTCTTGGATTCAGTACTTC
once	TRBJ2-5	.	TRBV9	CASSVEGPRETQYF	TGTGCCAGCAGCGTAGAGGGTCCGCGAGAGACCCAGTACTTC
.	TRBJ1-5	.	TRBV2	CASSTPGDLNQPQHF	TGTGCCAGCTCTACCCCGGGAGACCTCAATCAGCCCCAGCATTTT
.	TRBJ2-1	TRBD2	TRBV29-1	CSVEVVAGGYEQFF	TGCAGCGTTGAAGTGGTAGCGGGAGGCTATGAGCAGTTCTTC
once	TRBJ2-7	TRBD1	TRBV5-1	CASSPEGQGAYEQYF	TGCGCCAGCAGTCCCGAGGGACAGGGAGCCTACGAGCAGTACTTC
.	TRBJ1-5	.	TRBV7-6	CASSLTAGLGQPQHF	TGTGCCAGCAGCCTAACTGCAGGGTTAGGTCAGCCCCAGCATTTT
.	TRBJ1-3	TRBD1	TRBV18	CASSPVAGQGASGNTIYF	TGTGCCAGCTCACCAGTAGCGGGACAGGGGGCTTCTGGAAACACCATATATTTT
.	TRBJ1-1	.	TRBV5-1	CASSREGGLTEAFF	TGCGCCAGCAGCAGGGAGGGAGGGCTCACTGAAGCTTTCTTT
.	TRBJ2-2	TRBD2	TRBV29-1	CSVAEAGGPRTGELFF	TGCAGCGTTGCCGAAGCGGGAGGGCCGAGAACCGGGGAGCTGTTTTTT
.	TRBJ2-3	.	TRBV6-5	CASRRSTGRTDTQYF	TGTGCCAGCAGGAGATCGACAGGACGCACAGATACGCAGTATTTT
.	TRBJ1-2	.	TRBV5-5	CASSLGQGSTYGYTF	TGTGCCAGCAGCTTAGGCCAGGGGAGTACGTATGGCTACACCTTC
.	TRBJ2-5	.	TRBV7-2	CASSLGPLGRGPGETQYF	TGTGCCAGCAGCTTAGGACCCCTAGGGCGGGGACCAGGGGAGACCCAGTACTTC
.	TRBJ2-5	.	TRBV5-1	CASSLPGHEAGETQYF	TGCGCCAGCAGCTTACCGGGACATGAGGCGGGAGAGACCCAGTACTTC
.	TRBJ2-5	.	TRBV5-4	CASKPGSEGETQYF	TGTGCCAGCAAACCGGGGTCCGAGGGCGAGACCCAGTACTTC
.	TRBJ2-3	.	TRBV28	CASRKGDGTDTQYF	TGTGCCAGCAGGAAAGGGGATGGCACAGATACGCAGTATTTT
few	TRBJ1-1	.	TRBV10-3	CAISEDRKATEAFF	TGTGCCATCAGTGAGGACAGGAAAGCCACTGAAGCTTTCTTT
.	TRBJ1-2	TRBD1	TRBV6-1	CASSEGLWAGGRYGYTF	TGTGCCAGCAGTGAAGGGTTGTGGGCAGGGGGCCGCTATGGCTACACCTTC
.	TRBJ2-2	.	TRBV11-1	CASSSFRGNTGELFF	TGTGCCAGCAGCTCCTTCCGAGGTAACACCGGGGAGCTGTTTTTT
once	TRBJ2-1	TRBD2	TRBV27	CASSSGTSGLSSYNEQFF	TGTGCCAGCAGCTCCGGGACTAGCGGATTAAGCTCCTACAATGAGCAGTTCTTC